Below are 2 T cell receptor beta chains sequenced from a single sample in a study of CD8 T cell repertoires and HIV-1 epitope variants. Profiling relied on immunoSEQ multiplex PCR, and the TCRdb table lists in-frame clones only, not all of them. Among 4,500 or so clones listed, about 61% were seen once. These TCRs' antigens remain unknown. Material for sequencing was cultured CD8+ T cells derived from PBMCs. The receptors originated from a male donor with HIV.

The chain employs TRBV10-2 and TRBJ2-1; no firm D call. CDR3 length equals 11 residues. Germline V gene lookup returns CDR1 WSHSY and CDR2 SAAADI. Trimming stripped 3 bases from V and 8 bases from J, with 5 bases between. The CDR3 nucleotides read TGCGCCAGCAGTGACGGCTATGAGCAGTTCTTC. Translation: CASSDGYEQFF.

This chain connects TRBV16 to TRBJ2-7; D is unclear. The V and J ends lost 0 bases and 4 bases respectively, with 4 bases between them. CDR1 is KGHSY and CDR2 is FQNENV in the germline V gene. This CDR3 contains 12 residues. CDR3 amino acids: CASSQSGYEQYF. The CDR3 DNA reads TGTGCCAGCAGCCAATCAGGATACGAGCAGTACTTC.